This passage covers 17 T cell receptor beta chains from one sample sequenced in a study of blood T cell repertoires in COVID-19. Clones were sequenced by immunoSEQ multiplex PCR, and TCRdb holds only the in-frame ones, with some missing. The table records about 350,000 clones, 75% to 90% of them present only once. The sequenced sample consisted of peripheral blood. These receptor sequences come from a woman aged 55-70 years with COVID-19, enrolled during active disease.

For the CDR3, the DNA is TGTGCCTGGAGTGGGACAGGGTTTGGCTACACCTTC. This gives the protein CAWSGTGFGYTF. V and J are TRBV30 and TRBJ1-2, with 8 bases that match TRBD1. The CDR3 consists of 12 residues. Germline V gene data show CDR1 as GTSNPN and CDR2 as SVGIG (reference sequence). The V segment lost 1 base and the J segment 7 bases; nucleotides outside the gene matches: 2.

The chain employs TRBV18 and TRBJ2-3, with D possibly being TRBD1 (7 bases). From germline, CDR1 is KGHSH and CDR2 LQKENI. The CDR3 covers 16 residues. The V end was cut by 6 bases, the J end by 4 bases, with 20 bases between. Here the CDR3 DNA reads TGTGCCAGCTCCCCGAGAGGACAGGAGGGCGCAGATACGCAGTATTTT. Translating gives CASSPRGQEGADTQYF. Supplemented by reference TRBV18 and TRBJ2-3, the full variable domain reads NAGVMQNPRHLVRRRGQEARLRCSPMKGHSHVYWYRQLPEEGLKFMVYLQKENIIDESGMPKERFSAEFPKEGPSILRIQQVVRGDSAAYFCASSPRGQEGADTQYFGPGTRLTVL.

V is TRBV6-6 and J is TRBJ1-1; 7 bases fit TRBD1. V shed 4 bases, J shed 8 bases, and the junction held 7 bases outside the gene matches. The CDR3 sequence is 13 residues long. CDR1 and CDR2 from the germline V gene are MNHNY and SVGAGI (reference sequence). DNA of the CDR3: TGTGCCAGCAGTTCCGGGACAGAAAGGGAAGCTTTCTTT. Its protein product is CASSSGTEREAFF.

The chain uses TRBV11-2 and TRBJ1-4; 8 bases map to TRBD1. V shed 5 bases and J 9 bases; nucleotides not matched to a gene: 8. CDR3 length: 14 residues. Germline V gene sequence: CDR1 SGHAT, CDR2 FQNNGV. CDR3 sequence reads: CASSPGQGWKKLFF. For the CDR3, the DNA is TGTGCCAGCAGCCCCGGACAGGGTTGGAAAAAACTGTTTTTT.

The chain recombines TRBV7-3 with TRBJ2-7; tentatively, D is TRBD2 (6 bases). The V end lost 5 bases, the J end lost 2 bases, and 16 bases lay between the germline ends. The germline V gene has CDR1 SGHTA and CDR2 FQGTGA. The CDR3 has 15 amino acids. In nucleotides, the CDR3 is TGTGCCAGCAGCGGACCGGGACTCAGTCCCTACGAGCAGTACTTC. Translation gives CASSGPGLSPYEQYF.

The gene calls are TRBV7-2 and TRBJ1-5; D possibly corresponds to TRBD1 (6 bases). The CDR3 consists of 13 residues. V was trimmed by 3 bases and J by 7 bases, leaving 10 bases between them. Germline loops: CDR1 SGHTA, CDR2 FQGNSA. The chain's CDR3 is CASSFKQGQPQHF. The CDR3 nucleotides read TGTGCCAGCAGCTTCAAACAGGGACAGCCCCAGCATTTT.

V and J are TRBV12-3 or TRBV12-4 and TRBJ2-4, with TRBD2 as a possible D gene (6 bases). Deletions cut 8 bases from V and 3 bases from J, with 11 bases between. This CDR3 spans 13 amino acids. The CDR3 region is CASLATSKNIQYF. For the CDR3, the DNA is TGTGCCAGCCTAGCGACTAGCAAAAACATTCAGTACTTC.

Concerning this clone itself: At the DNA level, this CDR3 is encoded by other sequences in the same sample as well. The V and J genes are TRBV12-3 or TRBV12-4 and TRBJ1-1; 7 nucleotides match TRBD1. The CDR3 contains 12 residues. V was pared by 6 bases and J by 5 bases, with 3 bases of the junction left unmatched. CDR3 sequence (DNA): TGTGCCAGCAGCGCAGGGGGTACTGAAGCTTTCTTT. Its translation: CASSAGGTEAFF.

J is TRBJ1-1 and V is TRBV10-3, with 7 nucleotides matching TRBD1. The junction had 16 bases not matched to a gene; V was cut back by 4 bases and J by 5 bases. Looked up from germline, CDR1 is ENHRY and CDR2 is SYGVKD. The CDR3 spans 17 residues. CDR3 region: CAISAPGAGGLGTEAFF. As DNA, the CDR3 is TGTGCCATCAGTGCCCCGGGGGCAGGGGGGCTGGGAACTGAAGCTTTCTTT.

This sequence joins TRBV10-3 and TRBJ1-2; 7 nucleotides align to TRBD1. This CDR3 has 14 residues. With 7 bases clipped from V and 1 base from J, the junction kept 6 bases outside the gene matches. Germline V gives CDR1 ENHRY, CDR2 SYGVKD. CDR3 region: CAITPGTVNYGYTF. The DNA of the CDR3 is TGTGCCATCACCCCAGGGACAGTTAACTATGGCTACACCTTC.

The genes are TRBV10-3 and TRBJ1-1; 7 bases are shared with TRBD1. The CDR3 consists of 15 residues. Germline CDR1 ENHRY, CDR2 SYGVKD. J lost 3 bases, V lost 3 bases, and 7 bases had no gene match. The CDR3 protein is CAISDAAGGDTEAFF. CDR3 sequence (DNA): TGTGCCATCAGTGATGCTGCAGGGGGTGACACTGAAGCTTTCTTT.

On this clone itself: Its ends do not fully match the called genes, so a read error is possible. This chain connects TRBV9 to TRBJ2-3, with TRBD2 matching over 10 bases. Per the germline V gene, CDR1 is SGDLS and CDR2 is YYNGEE. CDR3 size: 14 residues. The CDR3 protein is CASGVELAGPTQYF. CDR3 nucleotide sequence: TGTGCCAGCGGCGTAGAACTAGCGGGGCCAACGCAGTATTTT.

This clone was seen only a few times. The chain joins TRBV5-1 to TRBJ2-5, with a tentative D call TRBD2 (5 bases). Germline assignment: CDR1 SGHRS and CDR2 YFSETQ. CDR3 length: 15 amino acids. With 4 bases removed from V and 0 bases from J, the gap between germline ends came to 13 bases. CDR3: CASSMDGKYQETQYF. CDR3 DNA: TGCGCCAGCAGCATGGACGGGAAGTACCAAGAGACCCAGTACTTC.

As to this clone: The same CDR3 also results from other DNA sequences found in this sample. CDR3 protein: CASSSQGGNQPQHF. DNA of the CDR3: TGTGCCAGCAGCTCACAGGGAGGCAATCAGCCCCAGCATTTT. The rearrangement uses TRBV7-8 and TRBJ1-5, with a tentative D call TRBD1 (6 bases). V was shortened by 4 bases and J by 2 bases, with 9 bases between the two germline ends. Germline V gives CDR1 SGHVS, CDR2 FQNEAQ. The CDR3 spans 14 residues.

CDR3 sequence: CASSLLGGLSTEAFF. CDR3 coding DNA: TGTGCCAGTAGTCTCCTGGGGGGTTTGAGTACTGAAGCTTTCTTT. The rearrangement links TRBV19 to TRBJ1-1; a possible D gene is TRBD1 (5 bases). CDR3 length equals 15 residues. Trimming pared 5 bases from V and 5 bases from J, leaving 18 bases between. Germline-derived CDR1 and CDR2 are LNHDA and SQIVND (reference sequence).

The J gene is TRBJ2-1, the V gene TRBV28, with 7 positions matching TRBD1. The germline gives CDR1 MDHEN, CDR2 SYDVKM. With 2 bases clipped from V and 5 bases from J, the junction kept 3 bases outside the gene matches. This CDR3 has 14 residues. CDR3 nucleotide sequence: TGTGCCAGCAGTTTAGGGACAGCAAACAATGAGCAGTTCTTC. It is translated as CASSLGTANNEQFF.

The chain uses TRBV18 and TRBJ1-1; D is undetermined. Germline values: CDR1 KGHSH, CDR2 LQKENI. This CDR3 region has 13 residues. Trimming pared 6 bases from V and 5 bases from J, leaving 13 bases between. DNA for the CDR3: TGTGCCAGCTCCGCGGGAGGAGGGACTGAAGCTTTCTTT. It translates to CASSAGGGTEAFF.